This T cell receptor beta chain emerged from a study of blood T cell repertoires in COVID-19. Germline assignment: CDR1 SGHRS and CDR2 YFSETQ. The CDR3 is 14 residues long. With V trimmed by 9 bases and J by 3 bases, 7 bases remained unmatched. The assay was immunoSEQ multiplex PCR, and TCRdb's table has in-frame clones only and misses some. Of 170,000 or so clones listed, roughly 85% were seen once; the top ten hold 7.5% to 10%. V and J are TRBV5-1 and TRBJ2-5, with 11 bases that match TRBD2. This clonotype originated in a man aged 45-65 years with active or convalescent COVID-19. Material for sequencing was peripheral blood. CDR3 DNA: TGCGCCACCACGACTAGCGGGGTCAAAGAGACCCAGTACTTC. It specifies CATTTSGVKETQYF.